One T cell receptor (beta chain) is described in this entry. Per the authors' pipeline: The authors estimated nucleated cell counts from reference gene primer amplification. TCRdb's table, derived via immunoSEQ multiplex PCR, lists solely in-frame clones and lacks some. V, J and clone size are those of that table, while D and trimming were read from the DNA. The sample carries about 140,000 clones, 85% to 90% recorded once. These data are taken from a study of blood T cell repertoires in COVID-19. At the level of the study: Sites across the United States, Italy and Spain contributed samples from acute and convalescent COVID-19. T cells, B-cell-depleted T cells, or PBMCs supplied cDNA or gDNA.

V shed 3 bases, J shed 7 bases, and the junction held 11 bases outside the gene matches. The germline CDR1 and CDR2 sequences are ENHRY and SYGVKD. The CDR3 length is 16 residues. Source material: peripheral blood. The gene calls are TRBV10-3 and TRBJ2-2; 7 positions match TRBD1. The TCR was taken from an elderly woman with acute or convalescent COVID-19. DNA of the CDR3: TGTGCCATCAGTGAACTTGAACCGGGACAGAGCGGGGAGCTGTTTTTT. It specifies CAISELEPGQSGELFF.